This TCR beta chain was captured in a study of T cells in Graves' hyperthyroidism and ophthalmopathy. Study findings and constraints: Most clonotypes that expanded in the thyroid above 0.001 also showed up in blood. Using 13 V-J features, a model discriminated ophthalmopathy from stable hyperthyroidism.

There were TCR beta CDR3 regions amplified from RNA transcripts. In the first-round RT-PCR of the TCR CDR3, the HTBI primer set was used. TCRdb re-called the multiplex PCR reads with MiXCR, one entry per CDR3 protein. This table holds some 600,000 distinct CDR3 sequences, approximately 15% found once. The CDR3 is made up of 15 amino acids. The V end lost 5 bases, the J end lost 0 bases, and 13 bases lay between the germline ends. The V gene's germline CDR1 is LGHNA and CDR2 YNFKEQ. Used for diagnoses were clinical symptoms, serum thyroxine and TRAb, thyroid ultrasound and orbital computed tomography. At least ten counts were recorded for this clonotype. What it binds is not known.

Sequenced: blood. J is TRBJ1-1 and V is TRBV4-2; D is possibly TRBD1 (6 bases). The origin of this receptor is a woman aged 25 to 45 with Graves' hyperthyroidism that later progressed to Graves' ophthalmopathy. The CDR3 spells CASSSRDTVNTEAFF. CDR3 DNA: TGTGCCAGCAGCTCCCGGGACACAGTGAACACTGAAGCTTTCTTT.